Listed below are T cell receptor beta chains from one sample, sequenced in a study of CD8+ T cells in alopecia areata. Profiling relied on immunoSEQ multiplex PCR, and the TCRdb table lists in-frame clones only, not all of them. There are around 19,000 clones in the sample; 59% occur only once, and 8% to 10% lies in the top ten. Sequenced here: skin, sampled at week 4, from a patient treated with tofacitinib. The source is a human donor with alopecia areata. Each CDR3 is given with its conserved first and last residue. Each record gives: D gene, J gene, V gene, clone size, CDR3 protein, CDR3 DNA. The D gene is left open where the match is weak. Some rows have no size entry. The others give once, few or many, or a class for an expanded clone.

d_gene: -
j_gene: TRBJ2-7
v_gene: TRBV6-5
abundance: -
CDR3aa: CASRGMSSYEQYF
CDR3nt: TGTGCCAGCAGAGGGATGTCCTCCTACGAGCAGTACTTC

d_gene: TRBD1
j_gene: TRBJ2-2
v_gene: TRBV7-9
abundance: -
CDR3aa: CASSPMGQTNTGELFF
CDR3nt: TGTGCCAGCAGCCCCATGGGACAGACGAACACCGGGGAGCTGTTTTTT

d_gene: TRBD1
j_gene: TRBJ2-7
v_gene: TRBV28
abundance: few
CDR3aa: CASRFDRGEQYF
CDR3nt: TGTGCCAGCAGATTCGACAGGGGCGAGCAGTACTTC

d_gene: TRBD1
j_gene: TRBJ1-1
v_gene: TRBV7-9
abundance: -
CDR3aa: CASSQTGGNTEAFF
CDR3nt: TGTGCCAGCAGCCAGACAGGGGGGAACACTGAAGCTTTCTTT

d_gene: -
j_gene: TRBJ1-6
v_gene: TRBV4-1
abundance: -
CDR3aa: CASSPTVYNSPLHF
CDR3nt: TGCGCCAGCAGCCCGACAGTTTATAATTCACCCCTCCACTTT

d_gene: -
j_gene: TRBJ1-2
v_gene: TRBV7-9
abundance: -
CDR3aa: CASSLAGNYGYTF
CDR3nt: TGTGCCAGCAGCTTAGCGGGAAACTATGGCTACACCTTC

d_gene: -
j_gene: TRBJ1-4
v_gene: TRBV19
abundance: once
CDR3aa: CASREGHTGFTNEKLFF
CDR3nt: TGTGCCAGTAGGGAGGGACACACGGGGTTTACTAATGAAAAACTGTTTTTT

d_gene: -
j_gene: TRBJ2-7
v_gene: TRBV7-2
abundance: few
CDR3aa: CASSLMGYLHEQYF
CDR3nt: TGTGCCAGCAGCTTAATGGGGTATCTCCACGAGCAGTACTTC

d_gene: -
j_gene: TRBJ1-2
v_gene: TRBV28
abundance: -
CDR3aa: CASSFVRGVRGGYTF
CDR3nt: TGTGCCAGCAGTTTCGTTCGGGGGGTAAGAGGTGGCTACACCTTC

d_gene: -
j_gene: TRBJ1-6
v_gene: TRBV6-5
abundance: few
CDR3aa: CASAPGRSYNSPLHF
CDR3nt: TGTGCCAGCGCCCCAGGGAGGTCCTATAATTCACCCCTCCACTTT

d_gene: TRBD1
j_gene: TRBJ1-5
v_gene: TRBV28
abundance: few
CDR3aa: CASRRGGAGTGVEQPQHF
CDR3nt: TGTGCCAGCCGCCGGGGGGGGGCCGGGACAGGGGTGGAACAGCCCCAGCATTTT

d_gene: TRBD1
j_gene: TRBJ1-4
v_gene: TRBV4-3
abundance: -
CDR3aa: CASSQDRDRVNEKLFF
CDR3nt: TGCGCCAGCAGCCAAGATCGGGACAGGGTTAATGAAAAACTGTTTTTT

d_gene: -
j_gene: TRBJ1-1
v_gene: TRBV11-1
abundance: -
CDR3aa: CASSFAGAGLNTEAFF
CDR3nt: TGTGCCAGCAGCTTTGCAGGGGCAGGGTTAAACACTGAAGCTTTCTTT

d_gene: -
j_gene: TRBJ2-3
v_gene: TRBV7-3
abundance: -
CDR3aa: CASSIGGPADTQYF
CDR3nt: TGTGCCAGCAGCATAGGAGGACCCGCAGATACGCAGTATTTT

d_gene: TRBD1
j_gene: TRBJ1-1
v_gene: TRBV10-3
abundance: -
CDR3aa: CAISDPQGYTEAFF
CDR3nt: TGTGCCATCAGTGACCCACAGGGGTACACTGAAGCTTTCTTT

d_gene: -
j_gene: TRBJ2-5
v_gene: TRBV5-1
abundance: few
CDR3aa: CASSLMGRRETQYF
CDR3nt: TGCGCCAGCAGCTTGATGGGCAGGAGAGAGACCCAGTACTTC

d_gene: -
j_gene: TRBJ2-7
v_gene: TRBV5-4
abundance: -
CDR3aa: CASSPRVDSYEQYF
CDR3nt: TGTGCCAGCAGCCCTCGGGTAGACTCCTACGAGCAGTACTTC

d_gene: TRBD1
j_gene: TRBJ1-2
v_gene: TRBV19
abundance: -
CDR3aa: CASSITLRRQGFSANYGYTF
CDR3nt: TGTGCCAGTAGTATAACGTTGCGGCGACAGGGATTTAGTGCTAACTATGGCTACACCTTC

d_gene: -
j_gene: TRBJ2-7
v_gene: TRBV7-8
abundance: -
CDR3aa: CASSSDPSSGEQYF
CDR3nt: TGTGCCAGCAGTTCCGACCCCTCATCGGGCGAGCAGTACTTC

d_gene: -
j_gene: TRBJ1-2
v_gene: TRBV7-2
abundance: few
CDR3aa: CASSLVQGGSYGYTF
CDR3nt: TGTGCCAGCAGCTTAGTACAGGGAGGGAGCTATGGCTACACCTTC

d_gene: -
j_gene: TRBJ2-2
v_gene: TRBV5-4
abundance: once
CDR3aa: CASSPSRRGRNTGELFF
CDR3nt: TGTGCCAGCAGCCCGAGTCGCCGGGGGCGGAACACCGGGGAGCTGTTTTTT

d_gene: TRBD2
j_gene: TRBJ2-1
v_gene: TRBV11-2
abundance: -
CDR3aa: CASSSGGHSNEQFF
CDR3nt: TGTGCCAGCTCAAGCGGGGGGCACTCTAATGAGCAGTTCTTC

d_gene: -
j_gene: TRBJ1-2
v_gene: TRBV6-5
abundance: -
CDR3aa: CASSWGRGDGYTF
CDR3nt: TGTGCCAGCAGCTGGGGGAGAGGGGACGGCTACACCTTC

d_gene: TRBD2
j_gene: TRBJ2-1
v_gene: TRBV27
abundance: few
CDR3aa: CASTHRGGGGYNEQFF
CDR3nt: TGTGCCAGCACTCACCGGGGTGGCGGGGGGTACAATGAGCAGTTCTTC

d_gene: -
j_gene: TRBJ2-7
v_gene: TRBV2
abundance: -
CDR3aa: CASSEAPGDAYEQYF
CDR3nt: TGTGCCAGCAGTGAAGCCCCGGGTGATGCCTACGAGCAGTACTTC

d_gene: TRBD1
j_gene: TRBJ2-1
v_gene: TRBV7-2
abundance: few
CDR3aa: CASSLQGANNEQFF
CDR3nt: TGTGCCAGCAGCTTACAGGGGGCTAACAATGAGCAGTTCTTC

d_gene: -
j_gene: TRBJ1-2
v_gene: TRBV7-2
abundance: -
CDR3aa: CASSLYIGFSGYTF
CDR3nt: TGTGCCAGCAGCTTATACATCGGGTTCTCTGGCTACACCTTC

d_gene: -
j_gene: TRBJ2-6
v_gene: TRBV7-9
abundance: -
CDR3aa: CASSLTTGSGANVLTF
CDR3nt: TGTGCCAGCAGCTTAACAACGGGCTCTGGGGCCAACGTCCTGACTTTC

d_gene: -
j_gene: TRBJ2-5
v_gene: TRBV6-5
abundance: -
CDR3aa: CASPWGLQETQYF
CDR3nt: TGTGCCAGCCCGTGGGGTCTCCAAGAGACCCAGTACTTC

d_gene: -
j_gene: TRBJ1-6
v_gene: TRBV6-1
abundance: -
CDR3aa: CASQGTYNSPLHF
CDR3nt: TGTGCCAGCCAGGGGACCTATAATTCACCCCTCCACTTT

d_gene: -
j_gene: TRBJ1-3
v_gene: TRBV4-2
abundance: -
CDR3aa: CASSQEASGNTIYF
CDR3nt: TGTGCCAGCAGCCAAGAGGCCTCTGGAAACACCATATATTTT

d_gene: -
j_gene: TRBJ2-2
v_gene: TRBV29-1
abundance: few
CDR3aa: CSANVRGPDTGELFF
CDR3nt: TGCAGCGCTAACGTCCGGGGACCGGACACCGGGGAGCTGTTTTTT

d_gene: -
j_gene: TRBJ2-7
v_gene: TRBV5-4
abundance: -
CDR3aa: CASSLEEGEQYF
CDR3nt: TGTGCCAGCAGCTTGGAGGAGGGCGAGCAGTACTTC

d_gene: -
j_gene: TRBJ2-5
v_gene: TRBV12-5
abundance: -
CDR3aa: CASGFRTGATQETQYF
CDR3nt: TGTGCTAGTGGTTTCCGCACCGGCGCAACCCAAGAGACCCAGTACTTC

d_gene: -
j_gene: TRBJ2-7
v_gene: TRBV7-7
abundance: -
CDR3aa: CASSLNPSSYEQYF
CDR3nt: TGTGCTAGCAGCTTAAATCCGTCCTCCTACGAGCAGTACTTC

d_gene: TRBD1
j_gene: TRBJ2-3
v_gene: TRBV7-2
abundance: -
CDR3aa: CASNGQALSTDTQYF
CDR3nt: TGTGCCAGCAACGGACAGGCCCTTAGCACAGATACGCAGTATTTT

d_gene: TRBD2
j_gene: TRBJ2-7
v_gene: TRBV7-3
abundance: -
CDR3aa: CARRGADYEQYF
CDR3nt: TGTGCCAGGCGGGGGGCGGACTACGAGCAGTACTTC

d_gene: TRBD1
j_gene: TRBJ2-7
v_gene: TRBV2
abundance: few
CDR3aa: CASSSGTGSYEQYF
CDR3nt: TGTGCCAGCAGCTCCGGGACAGGGTCCTACGAGCAGTACTTC

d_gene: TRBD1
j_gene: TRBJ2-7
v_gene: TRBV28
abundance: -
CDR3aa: CASSSGVGDRVYEQYF
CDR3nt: TGTGCCAGCAGTTCCGGCGTAGGGGACAGGGTCTACGAGCAGTACTTC

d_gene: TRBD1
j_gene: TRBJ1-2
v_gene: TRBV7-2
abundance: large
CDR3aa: CASRLTGGGGYTF
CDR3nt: TGTGCCAGCAGACTTACAGGGGGCGGTGGCTACACCTTC

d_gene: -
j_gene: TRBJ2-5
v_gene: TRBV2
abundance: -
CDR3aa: CASSRPPMEETQYF
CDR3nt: TGTGCCAGCAGTCGGCCCCCAATGGAAGAGACCCAGTACTTC

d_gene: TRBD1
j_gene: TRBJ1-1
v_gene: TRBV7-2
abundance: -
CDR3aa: CASNDNRGTEAFF
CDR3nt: TGTGCCAGCAACGATAACAGGGGCACTGAAGCTTTCTTT

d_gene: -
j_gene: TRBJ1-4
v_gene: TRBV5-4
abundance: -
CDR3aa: CASGAGTSPEKLFF
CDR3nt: TGTGCCAGCGGGGCCGGGACATCTCCGGAAAAACTGTTTTTT

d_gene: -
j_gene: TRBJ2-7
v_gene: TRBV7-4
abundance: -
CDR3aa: CASSLFPLSSGVDEQYF
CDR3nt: TGTGCCAGCAGCTTATTCCCTCTCAGTTCTGGAGTCGACGAGCAGTACTTC

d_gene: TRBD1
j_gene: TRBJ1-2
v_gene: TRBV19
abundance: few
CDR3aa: CASTFSPTAGTGERGYTF
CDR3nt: TGTGCCAGTACCTTTAGTCCTACCGCCGGGACAGGGGAACGAGGCTACACCTTC

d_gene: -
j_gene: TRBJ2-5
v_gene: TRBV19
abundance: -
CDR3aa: CAAAGGSGGTQYF
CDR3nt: TGTGCCGCGGCAGGGGGGAGCGGGGGGACCCAGTACTTC

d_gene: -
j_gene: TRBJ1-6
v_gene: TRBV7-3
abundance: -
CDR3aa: CASSLVLYNSPLHF
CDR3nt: TGTGCCAGCAGCTTAGTTTTGTATAATTCACCCCTCCACTTT

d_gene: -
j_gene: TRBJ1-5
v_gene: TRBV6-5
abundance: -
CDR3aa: CASSYSGGSNQPQHF
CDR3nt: TGTGCCAGCAGTTACTCGGGGGGGAGCAATCAGCCCCAGCATTTT

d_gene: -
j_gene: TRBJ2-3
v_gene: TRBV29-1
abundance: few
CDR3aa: CSVGVSGADTQYF
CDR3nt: TGCAGCGTTGGTGTCTCAGGGGCAGATACGCAGTATTTT

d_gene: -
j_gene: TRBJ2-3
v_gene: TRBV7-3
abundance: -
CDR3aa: CASSPAGHLTDTQYF
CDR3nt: TGTGCCAGCAGCCCCGCGGGGCACCTCACAGATACGCAGTATTTT

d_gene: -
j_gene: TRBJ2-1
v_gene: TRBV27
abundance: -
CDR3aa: CASRGGTDNEQFF
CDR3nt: TGTGCCAGCAGGGGCGGGACCGACAATGAGCAGTTCTTC

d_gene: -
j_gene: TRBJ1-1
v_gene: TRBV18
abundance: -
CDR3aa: CASSPYLTVSNTETFF
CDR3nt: TGTGCCAGCTCACCATACTTGACAGTCTCCAACACTGAAACTTTCTTT